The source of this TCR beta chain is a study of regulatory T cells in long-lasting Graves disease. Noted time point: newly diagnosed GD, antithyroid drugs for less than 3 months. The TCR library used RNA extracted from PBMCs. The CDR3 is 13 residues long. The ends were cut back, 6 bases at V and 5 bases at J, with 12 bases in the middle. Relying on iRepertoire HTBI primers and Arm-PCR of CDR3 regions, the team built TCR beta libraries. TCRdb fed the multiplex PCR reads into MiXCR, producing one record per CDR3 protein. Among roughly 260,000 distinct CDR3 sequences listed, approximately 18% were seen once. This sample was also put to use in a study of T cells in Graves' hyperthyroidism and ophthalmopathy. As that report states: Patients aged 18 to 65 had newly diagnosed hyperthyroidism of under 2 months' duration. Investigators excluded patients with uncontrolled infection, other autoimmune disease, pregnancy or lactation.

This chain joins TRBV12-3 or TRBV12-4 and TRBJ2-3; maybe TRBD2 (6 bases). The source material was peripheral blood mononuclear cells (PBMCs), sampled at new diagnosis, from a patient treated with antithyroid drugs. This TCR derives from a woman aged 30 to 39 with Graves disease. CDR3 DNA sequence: TGTGCCAGCAGCGGGGGTCACCGAGATACGCAGTATTTT. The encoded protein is CASSGGHRDTQYF.